These 2 T cell receptor beta chains share one sample of origin, sequenced in a study of CD8 T cells in ankylosing spondylitis (TCRdb year 2017). Preparation of the library involved 5' RACE. The listed sequencing device is Illumina HiSeq 2500. Using fastp at Q25 and MiXCR, TCRdb reprocessed the public reads and kept productive beta chains. Rows with a matching CDR3 protein are joined into one entry that keeps the most common DNA and genes. The sample table shows 30,000 to 40,000 distinct CDR3 sequences, and 7.2% are seen once. The ten largest make up over 9.5% of the sample. Specimen: blood, either unsorted or a sorted T cell fraction (not recorded which). These receptors originate from a male donor with ankylosing spondylitis or in good health (not recorded which).

Many counts were recorded for this clonotype. The rearrangement uses TRBV15 and TRBJ2-5; unclear D gene. The CDR3 extends over 14 amino acids. Germline V gives CDR1 LNHNV, CDR2 YYDKDF (reference sequence). V was clipped by 4 bases and J by 2 bases, with 11 bases between them. The CDR3 loop reads CATSTLQSQETQYF. As DNA, the CDR3 is TGTGCCACCAGCACTTTGCAATCTCAAGAGACCCAGTACTTC. The variable domain in full, completed from reference TRBV15 and TRBJ2-5, reads DAMVIQNPRYQVTQFGKPVTLSCSQTLNHNVMYWYQQKSSQAPKLLFHYYDKDFNNEADTPDNFQSRRPNTSFCFLDIRSPGLGDTAMYLCATSTLQSQETQYFGPGTRLLVL.

This clonotype was detected ten times or more. The chain uses TRBV20-1 and TRBJ2-6; no clear D gene. V shed 6 bases and J shed 0 bases, with 3 bases lying between them. The germline V gene has CDR1 DFQATT and CDR2 SNEGSKA (reference sequence). The CDR3 runs to 12 residues. In DNA form, the CDR3 reads TGCAGTGCGCGCTCTGGGGCCAACGTCCTGACTTTC. This sequence encodes CSARSGANVLTF.